The 15 T cell receptor beta chains below come from one sample, sequenced in a study of cytomegalovirus exposure and HLA in healthy donors. Clones were sequenced by immunoSEQ multiplex PCR, and TCRdb holds only the in-frame ones, with some missing. Here the sample spans some 170,000 clones, roughly nine tenths being singletons. Source material: PBMCs. The source is a woman in her thirties in good health and CMV-seronegative.

This chain links TRBV4-2 with TRBJ2-7, with 15 bases aligning to TRBD2. Germline V gives CDR1 LGHNA, CDR2 YNFKEQ. The J segment lost 0 bases and the V segment lost 3 bases, leaving 9 bases of the junction unmatched. This CDR3 spans 19 amino acids. This chain's CDR3 is CASSHFGTSGGISSYEQYF. In nucleotides, the CDR3 is TGTGCCAGCAGCCACTTCGGGACTAGCGGGGGGATTTCCTCCTACGAGCAGTACTTC.

The chain combines TRBV4-2 with TRBJ1-2, with TRBD1 as a possible D gene (5 bases). V was shortened by 0 bases and J by 4 bases, with 9 bases between the two germline ends. This CDR3 comprises 14 residues. CDR1 LGHNA and CDR2 YNFKEQ come from the germline V gene. The CDR3 nucleotides are TGTGCCAGCAGCCAAGAGGGGCAGGTCTATGGCTACACCTTC. The encoded protein is CASSQEGQVYGYTF.

The rearrangement links TRBV28 to TRBJ1-5; D is uncertain. With 7 bases removed from V and 0 bases from J, the gap between germline ends came to 25 bases. The CDR3 length is 19 residues. Germline assignment: CDR1 MDHEN and CDR2 SYDVKM. CDR3 sequence reads: CASTSVVGSLRFSNQPQHF. Written as DNA, the CDR3 is TGTGCCAGCACCAGTGTTGTAGGTTCGCTTCGCTTTAGCAATCAGCCCCAGCATTTT.

The chain combines TRBV27 with TRBJ2-1; possible D gene TRBD2, 5 bases. Germline V gene data show CDR1 as MNHEY and CDR2 as SMNVEV (reference sequence). V was shortened by 5 bases and J by 0 bases, with 11 bases between the two germline ends. The CDR3 consists of 15 residues. DNA of the CDR3: TGTGCCAGCAGTCAGTCGGGGAGCTCCTACAATGAGCAGTTCTTC. This codes for CASSQSGSSYNEQFF.

This sequence joins TRBV7-3 and TRBJ1-1; D gene unclear. Between the trimmed V and J ends, which lost 6 bases and 1 base, there was a span of 12 bases. Germline-derived CDR1 and CDR2 are SGHTA and FQGTGA. This CDR3 is built from 14 residues. The CDR3 protein is CASSYNGQNTEAFF. CDR3 nucleotides: TGTGCCAGCAGTTACAATGGCCAGAACACTGAAGCTTTCTTT. Supplemented by reference TRBV7-3 and TRBJ1-1, the full variable domain reads GAGVSQTPSNKVTEKGKYVELRCDPISGHTALYWYRQSLGQGPEFLIYFQGTGAADDSGLPNDRFFAVRPEGSVSTLKIQRTERGDSAVYLCASSYNGQNTEAFFGQGTRLTVV.

The J gene is TRBJ2-6, the V gene TRBV27, with D perhaps TRBD2 (5 bases). Germline V gene sequence: CDR1 MNHEY, CDR2 SMNVEV (reference sequence). The V end was cut by 5 bases, the J end by 2 bases, with 10 bases between. This CDR3 spans 15 amino acids. The CDR3 is CASSPRETGANVLTF. The CDR3 DNA reads TGTGCCAGCAGTCCAAGGGAGACTGGGGCCAACGTCCTGACTTTC.

This rearrangement joins TRBV6-1 to TRBJ2-7; D may match TRBD1 or TRBD2 (6 bases each). Per germline, CDR1 MNHNS and CDR2 SASEGT. V lost 3 bases and J 3 bases, leaving 9 bases between the germline ends. This CDR3 contains 13 residues. CDR3 sequence reads: CASSDGGGYEQYF. CDR3 nucleotide sequence: TGTGCCAGCAGTGACGGAGGGGGCTACGAGCAGTACTTC.

The chain combines TRBV9 with TRBJ2-7, with 8 bases fitting TRBD2. V was pared by 3 bases and J by 7 bases, with 12 bases of the junction left unmatched. CDR3 length equals 15 residues. CDR1 and CDR2 (germline): SGDLS, YYNGEE. The CDR3 region has the DNA TGTGCCAGCAGCGGGTCCGGGACTAGAAGTGAGGAGCAGTACTTC. This encodes CASSGSGTRSEEQYF.

This clone was seen just once. The chain couples TRBV27 to TRBJ2-1; 7 positions agree with TRBD1. Germline CDR1 is MNHEY and CDR2 is SMNVEV (reference sequence). The CDR3 length is 14 residues. Losses at the gene ends were 6 bases for V and 2 bases for J; bases not matched to a gene: 4. The CDR3 loop is CASSQGVAYNEQFF. DNA of the CDR3: TGTGCCAGCAGCCAGGGGGTCGCCTACAATGAGCAGTTCTTC.

The chain is built from TRBV6-1 and TRBJ1-2; no reliable D call. Germline assignment: CDR1 MNHNS and CDR2 SASEGT. This CDR3 is built from 13 residues. Trimming left V 5 bases short and J 6 bases short, with 13 bases between. CDR3 DNA: TGTGCCAGCAGTCCGAGATTTGGGGATGGCTACACCTTC. Its translation is CASSPRFGDGYTF.

The gene calls are TRBV10-3 and TRBJ2-7, with 10 bases fitting TRBD2. V was clipped by 4 bases and J by 2 bases; unmatched bases: 8. Germline V gives CDR1 ENHRY, CDR2 SYGVKD. The CDR3 totals 16 residues. The CDR3 bases are TGTGCCATCAGTGTCCCTAGCGGGGGACGAACCTACGAGCAGTACTTC. This encodes CAISVPSGGRTYEQYF.

This clone appeared once. This chain joins TRBV6-5 and TRBJ2-7; 7 positions agree with TRBD1. The CDR3 totals 13 residues. J lost 1 base, V lost 9 bases, and 6 bases had no gene match. Germline CDR1 reads MNHEY; CDR2 reads SVGAGI. This CDR3 reads CASRPGQSYEQYF. In nucleotides, the CDR3 is TGTGCCAGTCGACCGGGACAGTCCTACGAGCAGTACTTC.

The rearrangement uses TRBV5-6 and TRBJ2-5; D gene unclear. Germline CDR1 reads SGHDT; CDR2 reads YYEEEE. The CDR3 length is 13 residues. Trimming shortened V by 4 bases and J by 5 bases, and 12 bases separated the two germline ends. CDR3 sequence (DNA): TGTGCCAGCAGCCCGAGTGGTATGGAGACCCAGTACTTC. Translating gives CASSPSGMETQYF.

The V and J genes are TRBV7-2 and TRBJ1-3; D call uncertain. The V gene lost 5 bases and the J gene lost 0 bases, with 11 bases spanning the gap. The CDR3 is 15 residues long. The germline V gene encodes CDR1 SGHTA and CDR2 FQGNSA. CDR3 region: CASSPWRDSGNTIYF. The CDR3 DNA sequence: TGTGCCAGCAGCCCCTGGCGGGACTCTGGAAACACCATATATTTT.

The chain is built from TRBV9 and TRBJ2-7; 14 nucleotides agree with TRBD2. J lost 6 bases, V lost 4 bases, and 3 bases had no gene match. CDR3 size: 14 residues. The V gene's germline CDR1 is SGDLS and CDR2 YYNGEE. CDR3 region: CASSIGTSGSEQYF. The CDR3 DNA reads as TGTGCCAGCAGCATCGGGACTAGCGGGAGCGAGCAGTACTTC.